The source of this T cell receptor (beta chain) is a study of blood T cell repertoires in COVID-19. Study-level information: COVID-19 samples, acute and convalescent, were from the United States, Italy and Spain.

The ends were cut back, 1 base at V and 5 bases at J, with 9 bases in the middle. Looked up from germline, CDR1 is MGHRA and CDR2 is YSYEKL. The CDR3 has 15 residues. Original handling: It was from reference gene primer amplification that nucleated cell counts were estimated. The protocol was immunoSEQ multiplex PCR, while the TCRdb copy is restricted to in-frame clones and leaves out a portion. V and J calls and clone size are copied from that table; D and trimming were computed from the DNA. The sample shows approximately 100,000 clones, 65% to 85% of them seen only once. Sequencing input: peripheral blood. The V and J genes are TRBV4-1 and TRBJ1-6, with D possibly TRBD1 on 5 matching bases. The sequence came from a woman at least 80 years old with acute or convalescent COVID-19. The CDR3 region is CASSQVGLNNSPLHF. CDR3 in DNA: TGCGCCAGCAGCCAAGTGGGGCTGAATAATTCACCCCTCCACTTT.